This TCR beta chain originates from a study of T cell repertoires in cytomegalovirus infection. Study context: CMV infection and matching HLA type were both indicated by public TCR beta signatures. Study-level findings and limits: Ex vivo, HLA-C-restricted CMV-specific TCR beta clonotypes prevailed over the rest of the response. People with CMV and the relevant HLA were identified by cumulative public TCR beta family frequency.

The length of the CDR3 is 16 residues. Trimming cost V 3 bases and J 4 bases; bases outside gene matches: 7. CDR1 and CDR2 from the germline V gene are SEHNR and FQNEAQ (reference sequence). Worth noting for this clonotype: No antigen is known for it.

Using its own MiXCR run on the reads, TCRdb lists one record per CDR3 protein. The sample shows about 450,000 distinct CDR3 sequences, approximately 30% of them seen only once. The rearrangement uses TRBV7-9 and TRBJ2-2; 8 nucleotides agree with TRBD1. The sequence was obtained from a human donor in good health (CMV status not recorded). Some clones in this sample may be carry-over from other donors' samples. The sequencing sample was made of PBMCs. The CDR3 DNA follows: TGTGCCAGCAGCTTCCCGACAGGGGTGATCACCGGGGAGCTGTTTTTT. It specifies CASSFPTGVITGELFF.